This T cell receptor (beta chain) was captured in a study of T cell responses to AZD1222 COVID-19 vaccine. Using immunoSEQ multiplex PCR, the repertoire was profiled, and TCRdb retains in-frame clones only, with some absent. Seen here are 150,000 to 200,000 clones, about 87% observed once, and the top ten hold 2.5% to 3%. This clone turned up a few times. Germline V gene sequence: CDR1 SGHTA, CDR2 FQGTGA. The CDR3 covers 13 residues. V gave up 9 bases and J gave up 5 bases; unmatched junction bases: 6. This clonotype originated in an adult in good health. The source was peripheral blood, collected on day 0 of MenACWY control vaccination. The genes are TRBV7-3 and TRBJ1-4, with TRBD1 matching 7 bases. CDR3 bases: TGTGCCAGATGGGACAGTCAAAATGAAAAACTGTTTTTT. This codes for CARWDSQNEKLFF. The variable domain in full, completed from reference TRBV7-3 and TRBJ1-4, reads GAGVSQTPSNKVTEKGKYVELRCDPISGHTALYWYRQSLGQGPEFLIYFQGTGAADDSGLPNDRFFAVRPEGSVSTLKIQRTERGDSAVYLCARWDSQNEKLFFGSGTQLSVL.